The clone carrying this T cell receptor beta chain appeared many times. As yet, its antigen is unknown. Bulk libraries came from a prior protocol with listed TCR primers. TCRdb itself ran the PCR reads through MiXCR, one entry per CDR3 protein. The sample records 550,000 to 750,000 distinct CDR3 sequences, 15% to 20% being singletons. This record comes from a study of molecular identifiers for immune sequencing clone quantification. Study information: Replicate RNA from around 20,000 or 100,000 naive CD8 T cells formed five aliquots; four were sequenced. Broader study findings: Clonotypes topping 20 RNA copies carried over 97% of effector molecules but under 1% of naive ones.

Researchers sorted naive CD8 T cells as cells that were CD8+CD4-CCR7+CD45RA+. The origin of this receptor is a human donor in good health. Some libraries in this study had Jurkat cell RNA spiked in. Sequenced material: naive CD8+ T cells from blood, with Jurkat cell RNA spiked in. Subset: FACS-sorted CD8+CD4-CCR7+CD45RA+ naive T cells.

CDR3 in DNA: TGCGCCAGCAGGTTGAACACTGAAGCTTTCTTT. Residues: CASRLNTEAFF. This chain joins TRBV5-1 and TRBJ1-1; no clear D gene. CDR3 length: 11 residues. The germline V gene has CDR1 SGHRS and CDR2 YFSETQ. The V end lost 5 bases, the J end lost 0 bases, and 2 bases lay between the germline ends.